This T cell receptor beta chain emerged from a study of T cell changes during pregnancy in multiple sclerosis. The ends lost 4 bases at V and 2 bases at J; junction bases unmatched: 3. The CDR3 sequence is 14 residues long. Germline CDR1 is SGHRS and CDR2 is YFSETQ. Assay: immunoSEQ multiplex PCR; the TCRdb copy retains only in-frame clones and omits some. Among 65,000 to 95,000 clones, 75% to 90% were seen once, and the ten largest hold around 1.8%. The gene calls are TRBV5-1 and TRBJ2-5, with 9 bases identical to TRBD1. Here the sequenced sample was peripheral blood, taken before pregnancy. The sequence came from a female donor with multiple sclerosis, enrolled in a pregnancy study. The CDR3 region is CASSPGTGQETQYF. The CDR3, as DNA: TGCGCCAGCAGCCCTGGGACAGGGCAAGAGACCCAGTACTTC.